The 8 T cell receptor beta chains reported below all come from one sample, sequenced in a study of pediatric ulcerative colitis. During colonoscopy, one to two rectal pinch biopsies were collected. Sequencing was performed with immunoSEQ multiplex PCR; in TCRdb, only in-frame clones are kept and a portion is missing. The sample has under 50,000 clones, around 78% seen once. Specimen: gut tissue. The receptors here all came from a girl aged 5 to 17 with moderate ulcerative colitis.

The CDR3 here is CASSPPEWILTYNEQFF. The CDR3 DNA reads TGTGCCAGCTCACCACCGGAATGGATCCTGACCTACAATGAGCAGTTCTTC. The genes are TRBV18 and TRBJ2-1; unclear D gene. There are 17 residues in the CDR3. V shed 0 bases and J shed 2 bases, with 14 bases lying between them. CDR1 is KGHSH, CDR2 LQKENI, per germline.

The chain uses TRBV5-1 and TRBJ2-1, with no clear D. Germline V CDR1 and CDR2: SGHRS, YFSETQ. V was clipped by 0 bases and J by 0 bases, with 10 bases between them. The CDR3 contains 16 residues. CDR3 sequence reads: CASSLDGESSYNEQFF. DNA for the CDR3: TGCGCCAGCAGCTTGGACGGCGAAAGCTCCTACAATGAGCAGTTCTTC.

CDR3 protein: CASSLQINTGELFF. CDR3 in DNA: TGTGCCAGCAGCCTGCAAATAAACACCGGGGAGCTGTTTTTT. The genes are TRBV11-2 and TRBJ2-2; D unresolved. CDR1 and CDR2 (germline): SGHAT, FQNNGV. Trimming cost V 5 bases and J 2 bases, with 9 bases left between them. The CDR3 sequence is 14 residues long. The full variable domain, completed using reference TRBV11-2 and TRBJ2-2, is EAGVAQSPRYKIIEKRQSVAFWCNPISGHATLYWYQQILGQGPKLLIQFQNNGVVDDSQLPKDRFSAERLKGVDSTLKIQPAKLEDSAVYLCASSLQINTGELFFGEGSRLTVL.

CDR3 in amino acids: CATKTGFNTEAFF. The CDR3 bases are TGTGCCACCAAGACAGGATTTAACACTGAAGCTTTCTTT. This chain joins TRBV6-4 and TRBJ1-1; TRBD1 is a possible D gene (6 bases). This CDR3 comprises 13 residues. The germline gives CDR1 MRHNA, CDR2 SNTAGT. Trimming removed 10 bases from V and 2 bases from J, with 14 bases in between.

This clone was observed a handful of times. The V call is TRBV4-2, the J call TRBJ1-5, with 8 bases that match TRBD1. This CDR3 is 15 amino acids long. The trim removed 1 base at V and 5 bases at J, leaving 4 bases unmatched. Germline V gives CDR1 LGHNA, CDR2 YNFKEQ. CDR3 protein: CASSQAVGQDQPQHF. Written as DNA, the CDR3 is TGTGCCAGCAGCCAAGCGGTGGGACAGGATCAGCCCCAGCATTTT.

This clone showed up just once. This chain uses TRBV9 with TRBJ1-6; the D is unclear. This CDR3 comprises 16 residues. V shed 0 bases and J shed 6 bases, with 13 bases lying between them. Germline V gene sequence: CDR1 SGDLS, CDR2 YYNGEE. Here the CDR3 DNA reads TGTGCCAGCAGCGTAGGACCGGGCCTGGTTAATTCACCCCTCCACTTT. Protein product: CASSVGPGLVNSPLHF. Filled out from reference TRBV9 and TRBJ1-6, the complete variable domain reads DSGVTQTPKHLITATGQRVTLRCSPRSGDLSVYWYQQSLDQGLQFLIQYYNGEERAKGNILERFSAQQFPDLHSELNLSSLELGDSALYFCASSVGPGLVNSPLHFGNGTRLTVT.

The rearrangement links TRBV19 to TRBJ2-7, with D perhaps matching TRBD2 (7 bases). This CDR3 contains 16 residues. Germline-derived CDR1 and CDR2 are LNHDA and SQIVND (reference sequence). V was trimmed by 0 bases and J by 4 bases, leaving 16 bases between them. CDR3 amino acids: CASSIDSGDGRYEQYF. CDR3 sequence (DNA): TGTGCCAGTAGTATAGATTCAGGGGACGGGAGGTACGAGCAGTACTTC.

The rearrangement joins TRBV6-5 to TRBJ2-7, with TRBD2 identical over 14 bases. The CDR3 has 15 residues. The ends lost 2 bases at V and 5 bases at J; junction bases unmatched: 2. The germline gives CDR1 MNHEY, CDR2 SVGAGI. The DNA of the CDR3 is TGTGCCAGCAGTTACGGGACTAGCGGGAGCCACGAGCAGTACTTC. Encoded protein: CASSYGTSGSHEQYF.